Each of the 32 T cell receptor beta chains below was sequenced from the same sample in a study of blood T cell repertoires in COVID-19. This table comes from immunoSEQ multiplex PCR, and its TCRdb copy is limited to in-frame clones, with some not included. Found here are roughly 100,000 clones, around 79% of them singletons; the top ten hold approximately 9.3%. Sequencing was performed on peripheral blood. The source of these receptors is a woman older than 75 with acute or convalescent COVID-19.

The chain recombines TRBV7-8 with TRBJ2-2; no definite D call. Looked up from germline, CDR1 is SGHVS and CDR2 is FQNEAQ. The V end was cut by 2 bases, the J end by 3 bases, with 10 bases between. The CDR3 length is 15 residues. The CDR3 bases are TGTGCCAGCAGCTTATTCGCTAGAGACACCGGGGAGCTGTTTTTT. Translation: CASSLFARDTGELFF.

The chain couples TRBV7-2 to TRBJ2-5, with a possible D match to TRBD1 (5 bases). The CDR3 covers 16 residues. V was cut by 0 bases and J by 1 base, with 12 bases left in between. Germline V gives CDR1 SGHTA, CDR2 FQGNSA. CDR3 DNA: TGTGCCAGCAGCTTAGCTAGGACATTCTTCCAAGAGACCCAGTACTTC. This gives the protein CASSLARTFFQETQYF.

V and J are TRBV28 and TRBJ2-3; D perhaps matches TRBD1 (5 bases). V was cut by 2 bases and J by 3 bases, with 6 bases left in between. Germline-derived CDR1 and CDR2 are MDHEN and SYDVKM. The CDR3 contains 13 residues. The chain's CDR3 is CASSLQGTDTQYF. In DNA form, the CDR3 reads TGTGCCAGCAGTTTACAGGGTACAGATACGCAGTATTTT. Complete variable domain (other parts from reference TRBV28 and TRBJ2-3): DVKVTQSSRYLVKRTGEKVFLECVQDMDHENMFWYRQDPGLGLRLIYFSYDVKMKEKGDIPEGYSVSREKKERFSLILESASTNQTSMYLCASSLQGTDTQYFGPGTRLTVL.

The chain employs TRBV28 and TRBJ2-7; 10 bases line up with TRBD1. Germline values: CDR1 MDHEN, CDR2 SYDVKM. The CDR3 length is 15 residues. V lost 4 bases to trimming and J lost 4 bases; unmatched junction nucleotides: 7. The CDR3 reads CASSSRDRGAYEQYF. CDR3 DNA sequence: TGTGCCAGCAGTTCCCGGGACAGGGGTGCGTACGAGCAGTACTTC.

The chain is built from TRBV9 and TRBJ1-1; D remains unclear. The CDR3 runs 14 residues. CDR1 is SGDLS and CDR2 is YYNGEE in the germline V gene. Trimming cost V 5 bases and J 1 base, with 12 bases left between them. The CDR3 is CASSTSQRNTEAFF. The CDR3 DNA sequence: TGTGCCAGCAGTACTTCACAGAGGAACACTGAAGCTTTCTTT.

The V gene is TRBV19, the J gene TRBJ1-4; 11 bases line up with TRBD1. From germline, CDR1 is LNHDA and CDR2 SQIVND (reference sequence). V lost 0 bases, J lost 0 bases, and 6 bases stayed unmatched. CDR3 size: 19 residues. The chain's CDR3 is CASSIDREGQGATNEKLFF. The DNA for the CDR3 is TGTGCCAGTAGTATAGATCGGGAGGGACAGGGGGCAACTAATGAAAAACTGTTTTTT.

A few counts support this clone. The V and J genes are TRBV5-4 and TRBJ1-2; no clear D. Germline V gives CDR1 SGHNT, CDR2 YYREEE (reference sequence). Deletions cut 2 bases from V and 7 bases from J, with 9 bases between. This CDR3 has 12 residues. CDR3 loop: CASSFRSAGYTF. The CDR3 coding sequence is TGTGCCAGCAGCTTCCGGAGCGCTGGCTACACCTTC. The full variable domain, with the rest looked up from reference TRBV5-4 and TRBJ1-2, is ETGVTQSPTHLIKTRGQQVTLRCSSQSGHNTVSWYQQALGQGPQFIFQYYREEENGRGNFPPRFSGLQFPNYSSELNVNALELDDSALYLCASSFRSAGYTFGSGTRLTVV.

The genes are TRBV21-1 and TRBJ2-7; TRBD1 is the table's D call, not checked against the DNA. TRBV21-1 is marked as a pseudogene. This CDR3 is built from 16 residues. The CDR3: CASSKGQGPSSYEQYF. The CDR3 coding sequence is TGTGCCAGCAGCAAAGGGCAGGGGCCTAGCTCCTACGAGCAGTACTTC.

The chain is built from TRBV28 and TRBJ1-2; 9 bases match TRBD1. CDR1 and CDR2 (germline): MDHEN, SYDVKM. V trimming: 6 bases; J trimming: 6 bases; junction bases outside the gene matches: 8. The CDR3 runs to 14 residues. This CDR3 is CASSAGDRVNGYTF. CDR3 DNA: TGTGCCAGCAGCGCCGGGGACAGGGTGAATGGCTACACCTTC.

V gene TRBV16 combines with J gene TRBJ1-3, with TRBD1 identical over 7 bases. Germline V CDR1 and CDR2: KGHSY, FQNENV. This CDR3 is 14 amino acids long. J lost 4 bases, V lost 2 bases, and 2 bases had no gene match. The CDR3 protein is CASSQRQGGNTIYF. The CDR3, as DNA: TGTGCCAGCAGCCAAAGACAGGGAGGAAACACCATATATTTT.

This clone was counted a few times. The chain employs TRBV4-3 and TRBJ1-2; 9 bases map to TRBD1. With V trimmed by 0 bases and J by 3 bases, 8 bases remained unmatched. This CDR3 contains 17 residues. Germline-derived CDR1 and CDR2 are LGHNA and YSLEER. The CDR3 DNA reads TGCGCCAGCAGCCAAGAAGTCCACAGGGGGCAGGACTATGGCTACACCTTC. Translated, it gives CASSQEVHRGQDYGYTF.

This chain uses TRBV24-1 with TRBJ1-5, with a weak D call TRBD1 (6 bases). Germline CDR1 KGHDR, CDR2 SFDVKD. V lost 5 bases and J lost 5, with 9 bases in between. CDR3 length equals 13 residues. CDR3 in DNA: TGTGCCACCAGTGGGGGGGGCCATCAGCCCCAGCATTTT. Its translation is CATSGGGHQPQHF.

The CDR3 DNA sequence: TGTGCCAGCAGCTTAGTGGCGGGGGGAAGACAAGAGACCCAGTACTTC. This codes for CASSLVAGGRQETQYF. The V and J genes are TRBV7-2 and TRBJ2-5, with TRBD2 matching 8 bases. The V gene end was trimmed by 1 base and the J gene end by 2 bases; junction bases not matched to a gene: 6. The CDR3 runs to 16 residues. CDR1 and CDR2 from the germline V gene are SGHTA and FQGNSA.

The CDR3 DNA follows: TGTGCCAGCAGTTTAACAGGGGGCCAGCCCCAGCATTTT. Translation: CASSLTGGQPQHF. J is TRBJ1-5 and V is TRBV27, with 9 nucleotides matching TRBD1. The CDR3 is 13 residues long. V lost 2 bases and J lost 7; bases outside the gene matches: 0. The V gene's germline CDR1 is MNHEY and CDR2 SMNVEV (reference sequence).

The chain employs TRBV7-2 and TRBJ1-5, with 7 bases identical to TRBD1. Germline loops: CDR1 SGHTA, CDR2 FQGNSA. This CDR3 is 13 amino acids long. J was trimmed by 7 bases and V by 5 bases; bases with no gene match: 5. The CDR3 sequence: CASSIDRVQPQHF. The CDR3, as DNA: TGTGCCAGCAGCATTGACAGGGTACAGCCCCAGCATTTT.

The rearrangement joins TRBV27 to TRBJ2-1; 10 bases match TRBD1. CDR1 and CDR2 (germline): MNHEY, SMNVEV (reference sequence). This CDR3 is built from 15 residues. With 7 bases clipped from V and 3 bases from J, the junction kept 6 bases outside the gene matches. Here the CDR3 DNA reads TGTGCCAGCACCCCCGGGACAGGGGACTACAATGAGCAGTTCTTC. Translating it yields CASTPGTGDYNEQFF.

The chain uses TRBV7-6 and TRBJ2-1; 9 bases agree with TRBD2. CDR1 is SGHVS and CDR2 is FNYEAQ in the germline V gene. This CDR3 is 16 amino acids long. With V trimmed by 1 base and J by 6 bases, 7 bases remained unmatched. CDR3 nucleotide sequence: TGTGCCAGCAGCTTAGGCGGGGGGGCCTCGGGCAATGAGCAGTTCTTC. Translation gives CASSLGGGASGNEQFF.

V and J are TRBV12-3 or TRBV12-4 and TRBJ1-4, with D uncertain. V was pared by 3 bases and J by 6 bases, with 8 bases between. The CDR3 covers 13 residues. The CDR3 region has the DNA TGTGCCAGCAGTTTCGGTATTCATGAAAAACTGTTTTTT. It is translated as CASSFGIHEKLFF.

The rearrangement links TRBV2 to TRBJ2-4, with D unclear. This CDR3 is built from 15 residues. Germline V lookup: CDR1 SNHLY, CDR2 FYNNEI. V lost 3 bases, J lost 0 bases, and 9 bases lay in between. As DNA, the CDR3 is TGTGCCAGCAGTGATCCGTCTCTAGCCAAAAACATTCAGTACTTC. It yields the protein CASSDPSLAKNIQYF.

V and J are TRBV7-9 and TRBJ2-2, with 7 bases lining up with TRBD1. CDR3 length equals 12 residues. Germline loops: CDR1 SEHNR, CDR2 FQNEAQ (reference sequence). V trimming: 9 bases; J trimming: 9 bases; junction bases outside the gene matches: 7. The CDR3 is CASDSGGRELFF. The CDR3 DNA is TGTGCCAGTGACTCAGGGGGAAGGGAGCTGTTTTTT.

The chain employs TRBV5-1 and TRBJ1-1; tentative D call: TRBD1 (6 bases). Germline CDR1 is SGHRS and CDR2 is YFSETQ. This CDR3 has 13 amino acids. V gave up 5 bases and J gave up 1 base, with 9 bases separating them. The CDR3 region is CASRATGNTEAFF. CDR3 in DNA: TGCGCCAGCAGAGCGACAGGGAACACTGAAGCTTTCTTT.

This clone occurred many times. The chain combines TRBV6-2 or TRBV6-3 with TRBJ2-1; 7 bases match TRBD2. The J segment lost 7 bases and the V segment lost 5 bases, leaving 11 bases of the junction unmatched. The CDR3 is 15 residues long. Per germline, CDR1 MNHEY and CDR2 SVGEGT. The CDR3 nucleotides read TGTGCCAGCAGTCACGCTAGCGGCTTCGCGAATGAGCAGTTCTTC. This translates into CASSHASGFANEQFF.

This clone was seen a few times. The genes are TRBV4-2 and TRBJ2-5, with 7 positions matching TRBD2. Germline loops: CDR1 LGHNA, CDR2 YNFKEQ. The junction had 6 bases not matched to a gene; V was cut back by 0 bases and J by 5 bases. The CDR3 consists of 15 residues. Here the CDR3 DNA reads TGTGCCAGCAGCCAAGAGGGAGGGGTTTGGGAGACCCAGTACTTC. This translates into CASSQEGGVWETQYF.

The chain carries TRBV5-6 and TRBJ1-4, with D tentatively TRBD1 (5 bases). Deletions cut 0 bases from V and 5 bases from J, with 14 bases between. CDR3 length: 16 residues. Germline CDR1 is SGHDT and CDR2 is YYEEEE. CDR3 sequence reads: CASSLERGLRNEKLFF. The CDR3, as DNA: TGTGCCAGCAGCTTGGAAAGGGGACTTCGGAATGAAAAACTGTTTTTT.

The table lists this clone with many counts. The chain combines TRBV16 with TRBJ1-2; tentative D call: TRBD1 (5 bases). Trimming pared 2 bases from V and 1 base from J, leaving 11 bases between. Germline CDR1 KGHSY, CDR2 FQNENV. The CDR3 is 15 residues long. CDR3 loop: CASSQVETDNYGYTF. In DNA, the CDR3 is TGTGCCAGCAGCCAAGTTGAGACAGATAACTATGGCTACACCTTC.

The rearrangement joins TRBV4-3 to TRBJ2-3; 11 nucleotides match TRBD2. CDR3 length equals 16 residues. V was clipped by 4 bases and J by 1 base; unmatched bases: 4. Per germline, CDR1 LGHNA and CDR2 YSLEER. The CDR3 protein is CASSLLLAGGTDTQYF. As DNA, the CDR3 is TGCGCCAGCAGCCTCCTACTAGCGGGGGGCACAGATACGCAGTATTTT.

The chain has TRBV2 and TRBJ1-5; 8 nucleotides align to TRBD1. Trimming took 5 bases from V and 7 from J; bases not matched to a gene: 10. This CDR3 is built from 15 residues. Germline V gene data show CDR1 as SNHLY and CDR2 as FYNNEI. In nucleotides, the CDR3 is TGTGCCAGCAGTATTGGACAGGGTCGTTACCAGCCCCAGCATTTT. Protein product: CASSIGQGRYQPQHF.

This clone came up many times. The genes are TRBV7-8 and TRBJ1-1, with 7 bases that match TRBD1. Germline loops: CDR1 SGHVS, CDR2 FQNEAQ. The CDR3 sequence is 14 residues long. V lost 6 bases to trimming and J lost 4 bases; unmatched junction nucleotides: 8. This CDR3 reads CASRVRQGATEAFF. In DNA form, the CDR3 reads TGTGCCAGCAGAGTAAGACAGGGAGCCACTGAAGCTTTCTTT.

V usage is TRBV6-5 and J usage is TRBJ1-5; D remains ambiguous. CDR1 MNHEY and CDR2 SVGAGI come from the germline V gene. This CDR3 spans 11 amino acids. V lost 10 bases to trimming and J lost 12 bases, with 16 bases between them. The CDR3 sequence: CATFGETIQHF. CDR3 sequence (DNA): TGTGCCACGTTCGGAGAAACCATCCAGCATTTT.

The V and J genes are TRBV4-1 and TRBJ1-2; 8 positions match TRBD1. Unmatched junction bases numbered 13, after V lost 4 bases and J lost 6 bases. The CDR3 covers 16 residues. Germline CDR1 and CDR2: MGHRA and YSYEKL. The CDR3 DNA reads TGCGCCAGCAGCCTTTTAACCAGGGGGCCCGCTGATGGCTACACCTTC. Its translation is CASSLLTRGPADGYTF.

A few counts support this clone. The chain combines TRBV6-5 with TRBJ1-3; D remains ambiguous. The CDR3 is 14 residues long. Per germline, CDR1 MNHEY and CDR2 SVGAGI. V was shortened by 0 bases and J by 3 bases, with 6 bases between the two germline ends. CDR3: CASSYSTVGNTIYF. Here the CDR3 DNA reads TGTGCCAGCAGTTACTCCACAGTTGGAAACACCATATATTTT.

Only a few counts were recorded for this clone. The genes are TRBV6-5 and TRBJ1-3, with unresolved D. From germline, CDR1 is MNHEY and CDR2 SVGAGI. V lost 4 bases and J 0 bases, leaving 7 bases between the germline ends. This CDR3 spans 14 amino acids. The CDR3 spells CASSSVLSGNTIYF. Written as DNA, the CDR3 is TGTGCCAGCAGTTCAGTTCTCTCTGGAAACACCATATATTTT.